Listed here are 29 T cell receptor beta chains from one sample, sequenced in a study of CD8+ T cells in alopecia areata. Treatment of the sample: oral pan-JAK inhibitor, 5-10 mg twice daily. Reverse transcribed after extraction, RNA yielded cDNA as the sequencing template. Method: immunoSEQ multiplex PCR; TCRdb's copy keeps in-frame clones and lacks some. In the table there are some 150,000 clones, about 85% of which are singletons. The specimen comprised CD8+ T cells sorted from blood, sampled at week 4, from a patient treated with tofacitinib. Receptors originate from a human donor with alopecia areata.

The gene calls are TRBV29-1 and TRBJ2-6; tentatively, D is TRBD1 (5 bases). V was cut by 1 base and J by 1 base, with 14 bases left in between. The CDR3 spans 17 residues. The V gene's germline CDR1 is SQVTM and CDR2 ANQGSEA. The CDR3 region is CSVEVSGMGSGANVLTF. CDR3 in DNA: TGCAGCGTTGAAGTGTCAGGGATGGGTTCTGGGGCCAACGTCCTGACTTTC.

The CDR3 loop is CASSLLAGGPQTQYF. The DNA of the CDR3 is TGTGCCAGCAGTCTGTTAGCGGGAGGGCCACAGACCCAGTACTTC. The rearrangement links TRBV6-5 to TRBJ2-5, with 11 positions matching TRBD2. Trimming took 5 bases from V and 6 from J; bases not matched to a gene: 8. The V gene's germline CDR1 is MNHEY and CDR2 SVGAGI. This CDR3 spans 15 amino acids.

The CDR3 loop reads CASSVGAGVAGGYYEQYF. The CDR3 DNA reads as TGTGCCAGCAGCGTAGGCGCCGGAGTAGCGGGAGGATACTACGAGCAGTACTTC. The genes are TRBV9 and TRBJ2-7; 10 bases are shared with TRBD2. The CDR3 contains 18 residues. J gave up 3 bases and V 0 bases, and 12 bases lay outside the gene matches. In germline, CDR1 is SGDLS, CDR2 YYNGEE.

The V and J genes are TRBV6-1 and TRBJ2-1; 9 bases are a match to TRBD1. The trim removed 6 bases at V and 8 bases at J, leaving 5 bases unmatched. The CDR3 spans 13 residues. The germline CDR1 and CDR2 sequences are MNHNS and SASEGT. Here the CDR3 reads CASRLTGGDEQFF. The CDR3 coding sequence is TGTGCCAGCAGATTGACAGGGGGGGATGAGCAGTTCTTC.

J is TRBJ2-1 and V is TRBV27; 7 bases match TRBD2. There are 13 residues in the CDR3. The junction had 7 bases not matched to a gene; V was cut back by 5 bases and J by 9 bases. Germline assignment: CDR1 MNHEY and CDR2 SMNVEV (reference sequence). CDR3 residues: CASSLKREGEQFF. The CDR3 DNA is TGTGCCAGCAGTCTAAAGAGGGAGGGTGAGCAGTTCTTC.

The chain is built from TRBV29-1 and TRBJ2-1; D is ambiguous. Germline CDR1 reads SQVTM; CDR2 reads ANQGSEA. The CDR3 runs to 12 residues. V lost 4 bases and J lost 7, with 11 bases in between. CDR3 protein: CSVVRIRNEQFF. CDR3 DNA: TGCAGCGTTGTCCGGATCAGGAATGAGCAGTTCTTC.

The J gene is TRBJ2-2, the V gene TRBV27; TRBD1 is a possible D gene (6 bases). V shed 5 bases and J shed 7 bases, with 17 bases lying between them. The CDR3 covers 15 residues. Germline V gene lookup returns CDR1 MNHEY and CDR2 SMNVEV (reference sequence). The CDR3 here is CASSLATGMDGELFF. The DNA for the CDR3 is TGTGCCAGCAGTCTCGCTACAGGGATGGACGGGGAGCTGTTTTTT.

The gene calls are TRBV7-6 and TRBJ2-3; possibly TRBD1 or TRBD2 for D (6 bases each). Trimming removed 1 base at V and 5 bases at J, with 13 bases between. Germline V lookup: CDR1 SGHVS, CDR2 FNYEAQ. CDR3 length: 15 residues. DNA of the CDR3: TGTGCCAGCAGCTTAGTGCGGGACACCCGAGATACGCAGTATTTT. Protein sequence: CASSLVRDTRDTQYF.

The sample holds one count of this clone. The chain carries TRBV5-4 and TRBJ2-7, with D unclear. V was trimmed by 2 bases and J by 4 bases, leaving 7 bases between them. In germline, CDR1 is SGHNT, CDR2 YYREEE (reference sequence). CDR3 length equals 12 residues. The CDR3 DNA reads as TGTGCCAGCAGCTTTTCCGGGTACGAGCAGTACTTC. It specifies CASSFSGYEQYF.

The table lists this clone with a few counts. This rearrangement joins TRBV29-1 to TRBJ2-7; unclear D gene. This CDR3 region has 10 residues. CDR1 and CDR2 (germline): SQVTM, ANQGSEA. The V and J ends lost 6 bases and 2 bases respectively, with 5 bases between them. CDR3 DNA: TGCAGCGTATACACCTACGAGCAGTACTTC. Translating it yields CSVYTYEQYF.

This clone was recorded only once. This specimen includes other DNA sequences encoding the same CDR3. V and J are TRBV5-1 and TRBJ2-3; 8 bases map to TRBD1. Germline assignment: CDR1 SGHRS and CDR2 YFSETQ. The junction had 3 bases not matched to a gene; V was cut back by 3 bases and J by 3 bases. The CDR3 totals 14 residues. In DNA form, the CDR3 reads TGCGCCAGCAGCTCAGGACAGGGAACAGATACGCAGTATTTT. Translating gives CASSSGQGTDTQYF. Supplemented by reference TRBV5-1 and TRBJ2-3, the full variable domain reads KAGVTQTPRYLIKTRGQQVTLSCSPISGHRSVSWYQQTPGQGLQFLFEYFSETQRNKGNFPGRFSGRQFSNSRSEMNVSTLELGDSALYLCASSSGQGTDTQYFGPGTRLTVL.

This clone was seen only a few times. CDR3 in amino acids: CSVSSVRDRDDEQYF. The DNA of the CDR3 is TGCAGCGTTTCTTCCGTCCGGGACAGGGACGACGAGCAGTACTTC. The chain couples TRBV29-1 to TRBJ2-7, with 9 bases fitting TRBD1. This CDR3 contains 15 residues. V gave up 5 bases and J gave up 5 bases; unmatched junction bases: 13. Looked up from germline, CDR1 is SQVTM and CDR2 is ANQGSEA.

The rearrangement links TRBV2 to TRBJ1-5; no clear D gene. This CDR3 region has 18 residues. Trimming removed 0 bases at V and 0 bases at J, with 15 bases between. Germline loops: CDR1 SNHLY, CDR2 FYNNEI. For the CDR3, the DNA is TGTGCCAGCAGTGAAGCCCACACCCGGTCGTATAGCAATCAGCCCCAGCATTTT. Residues: CASSEAHTRSYSNQPQHF. Drawing the rest from reference TRBV2 and TRBJ1-5, the complete variable domain is EPEVTQTPSHQVTQMGQEVILRCVPISNHLYFYWYRQILGQKVEFLVSFYNNEISEKSEIFDDQFSVERPDGSNFTLKIRSTKLEDSAMYFCASSEAHTRSYSNQPQHFGDGTRLSIL.

The chain uses TRBV4-2 and TRBJ1-2; 7 nucleotides line up with TRBD1. V dropped 2 bases and J dropped 4; count of bases not matched to a gene: 1. Per the germline V gene, CDR1 is LGHNA and CDR2 is YNFKEQ. This CDR3 is built from 13 residues. The CDR3 DNA sequence: TGTGCCAGCAGCCAATGGGACAGCTATGGCTACACCTTC. Translated: CASSQWDSYGYTF.

The chain uses TRBV7-8 and TRBJ1-2; possible D gene TRBD1, 6 bases. The CDR3 is made up of 12 amino acids. V was cut by 7 bases and J by 7 bases, with 13 bases left in between. Germline-derived CDR1 and CDR2 are SGHVS and FQNEAQ. The CDR3 DNA is TGTGCCAGCACCGGGGGGGGCCTTGGCTACACCTTC. Encoded protein: CASTGGGLGYTF.

V gene TRBV29-1 combines with J gene TRBJ2-1; TRBD2 matches at 8 bases. The CDR3 has 13 amino acids. Germline CDR1 SQVTM, CDR2 ANQGSEA. The ends lost 0 bases at V and 9 bases at J; junction bases unmatched: 4. In DNA form, the CDR3 reads TGCAGCGTTGAAGAAGTAGCGGGGACTGAGCAGTTCTTC. Translating it yields CSVEEVAGTEQFF.

The V and J genes are TRBV6-6 and TRBJ2-7, with 7 bases that match TRBD1. Germline V gene lookup returns CDR1 MNHNY and CDR2 SVGAGI (reference sequence). CDR3 size: 13 residues. V dropped 4 bases and J dropped 6; count of bases not matched to a gene: 6. The CDR3 DNA follows: TGTGCCAGCAGTTTTGGACAGGAAGGCGAGCAGTACTTC. Its protein product is CASSFGQEGEQYF.

The chain recombines TRBV7-9 with TRBJ2-7, with 12 bases lining up with TRBD2. J gave up 0 bases and V 3 bases, and 6 bases lay outside the gene matches. CDR1 and CDR2 from the germline V gene are SEHNR and FQNEAQ (reference sequence). This CDR3 spans 17 amino acids. CDR3 residues: CASSLTSGSDYSYEQYF. CDR3 DNA sequence: TGTGCCAGCAGCTTGACTAGCGGGAGTGATTACTCCTACGAGCAGTACTTC.

This chain uses TRBV2 with TRBJ1-1; D is possibly TRBD1 (6 bases). The CDR3 runs to 11 residues. With 11 bases removed from V and 10 bases from J, the gap between germline ends came to 17 bases. The germline CDR1 and CDR2 sequences are SNHLY and FYNNEI. CDR3 nucleotides: TGTGCCGTGCAACAGGGCCCTGGAGCTTTCTTT. This encodes CAVQQGPGAFF.

This clone appeared once. V usage is TRBV29-1 and J usage is TRBJ1-2; D unresolved. The CDR3 is 14 amino acids. The germline gives CDR1 SQVTM, CDR2 ANQGSEA. With 4 bases removed from V and 1 base from J, the gap between germline ends came to 13 bases. CDR3 sequence reads: CSVVSTDRNYGYTF. The CDR3, as DNA: TGCAGCGTTGTGAGTACAGACCGTAACTATGGCTACACCTTC.

The V and J genes are TRBV7-9 and TRBJ2-1, with 8 bases that match TRBD2. CDR1 and CDR2 (germline): SEHNR, FQNEAQ (reference sequence). Trimming took 5 bases from V and 8 from J; bases not matched to a gene: 14. This CDR3 is 16 amino acids long. The CDR3 spells CASSPTTGLVFYEQFF. For the CDR3, the DNA is TGTGCCAGCAGCCCGACGACGGGACTAGTCTTTTATGAGCAGTTCTTC.

V gene TRBV5-4 combines with J gene TRBJ2-2; TRBD1 aligns across 8 bases. The V segment lost 4 bases and the J segment 7 bases; nucleotides outside the gene matches: 9. This CDR3 is 15 amino acids long. Per germline, CDR1 SGHNT and CDR2 YYREEE (reference sequence). The CDR3 region has the DNA TGTGCCAGCAGCCCAGCCGGACAGGGCTACGGGGAGCTGTTTTTT. Its translation: CASSPAGQGYGELFF.

This chain joins TRBV7-6 and TRBJ2-1; D unclear. V gave up 3 bases and J gave up 7 bases, with 4 bases separating them. Germline V lookup: CDR1 SGHVS, CDR2 FNYEAQ. The CDR3 sequence is 11 residues long. The CDR3 sequence: CASSLGNEQFF. The CDR3 nucleotides are TGTGCCAGCAGCTTGGGGAATGAGCAGTTCTTC.

CDR3 nucleotides: TGTGCCAGCAGCCCACCTGAGAACAAAAACATTCAGTACTTC. This sequence encodes CASSPPENKNIQYF. The chain has TRBV7-9 and TRBJ2-4; D is undetermined. This CDR3 contains 14 residues. Germline CDR1 is SEHNR and CDR2 is FQNEAQ (reference sequence). V lost 5 bases and J 3 bases, leaving 11 bases between the germline ends.

The chain employs TRBV29-1 and TRBJ1-1, with 7 bases identical to TRBD1. J gave up 5 bases and V 2 bases, and 5 bases lay outside the gene matches. CDR1 SQVTM and CDR2 ANQGSEA come from the germline V gene. There are 13 residues in the CDR3. The CDR3 sequence: CSVEKGAGTEAFF. DNA for the CDR3: TGCAGCGTTGAAAAGGGGGCTGGAACTGAAGCTTTCTTT.

The chain combines TRBV4-1 with TRBJ2-7; tentative D call: TRBD2 (6 bases). V was cut by 4 bases and J by 2 bases, with 15 bases left in between. CDR1 and CDR2 (germline): MGHRA, YSYEKL. This CDR3 is 15 amino acids long. CDR3 coding DNA: TGCGCCAGCAGCCCTTTAGCGGCTCCCACCTACGAGCAGTACTTC. It codes for CASSPLAAPTYEQYF.

This clone is a singleton in its sample. The chain combines TRBV29-1 with TRBJ1-2; D is possibly TRBD1 (5 bases). From germline, CDR1 is SQVTM and CDR2 ANQGSEA. V lost 3 bases and J 4 bases, leaving 15 bases between the germline ends. This CDR3 is 14 amino acids long. The CDR3 here is CSVELLGETYGYTF. CDR3 DNA sequence: TGCAGCGTTGAGTTATTAGGGGAAACCTATGGCTACACCTTC.

The chain links TRBV18 to TRBJ2-3; no definite D call. The V end lost 2 bases, the J end lost 2 bases, and 5 bases lay between the germline ends. From germline, CDR1 is KGHSH and CDR2 LQKENI. This CDR3 comprises 13 residues. The CDR3 DNA follows: TGTGCCAGCTCACCATCCCCCACAGATACGCAGTATTTT. It encodes CASSPSPTDTQYF.

This clone has a single count. At one boundary the junction diverges from the germline segment, which might be a read error. The rearrangement uses TRBV7-6 and TRBJ2-1; 8 nucleotides agree with TRBD2. In germline, CDR1 is SGHVS, CDR2 FNYEAQ. The CDR3 contains 15 residues. The CDR3 loop reads CASTLAGSSYNEQFF. CDR3 DNA: TGTGCCAGCACCTTAGCGGGAAGCTCCTACAATGAGCAGTTCTTC.